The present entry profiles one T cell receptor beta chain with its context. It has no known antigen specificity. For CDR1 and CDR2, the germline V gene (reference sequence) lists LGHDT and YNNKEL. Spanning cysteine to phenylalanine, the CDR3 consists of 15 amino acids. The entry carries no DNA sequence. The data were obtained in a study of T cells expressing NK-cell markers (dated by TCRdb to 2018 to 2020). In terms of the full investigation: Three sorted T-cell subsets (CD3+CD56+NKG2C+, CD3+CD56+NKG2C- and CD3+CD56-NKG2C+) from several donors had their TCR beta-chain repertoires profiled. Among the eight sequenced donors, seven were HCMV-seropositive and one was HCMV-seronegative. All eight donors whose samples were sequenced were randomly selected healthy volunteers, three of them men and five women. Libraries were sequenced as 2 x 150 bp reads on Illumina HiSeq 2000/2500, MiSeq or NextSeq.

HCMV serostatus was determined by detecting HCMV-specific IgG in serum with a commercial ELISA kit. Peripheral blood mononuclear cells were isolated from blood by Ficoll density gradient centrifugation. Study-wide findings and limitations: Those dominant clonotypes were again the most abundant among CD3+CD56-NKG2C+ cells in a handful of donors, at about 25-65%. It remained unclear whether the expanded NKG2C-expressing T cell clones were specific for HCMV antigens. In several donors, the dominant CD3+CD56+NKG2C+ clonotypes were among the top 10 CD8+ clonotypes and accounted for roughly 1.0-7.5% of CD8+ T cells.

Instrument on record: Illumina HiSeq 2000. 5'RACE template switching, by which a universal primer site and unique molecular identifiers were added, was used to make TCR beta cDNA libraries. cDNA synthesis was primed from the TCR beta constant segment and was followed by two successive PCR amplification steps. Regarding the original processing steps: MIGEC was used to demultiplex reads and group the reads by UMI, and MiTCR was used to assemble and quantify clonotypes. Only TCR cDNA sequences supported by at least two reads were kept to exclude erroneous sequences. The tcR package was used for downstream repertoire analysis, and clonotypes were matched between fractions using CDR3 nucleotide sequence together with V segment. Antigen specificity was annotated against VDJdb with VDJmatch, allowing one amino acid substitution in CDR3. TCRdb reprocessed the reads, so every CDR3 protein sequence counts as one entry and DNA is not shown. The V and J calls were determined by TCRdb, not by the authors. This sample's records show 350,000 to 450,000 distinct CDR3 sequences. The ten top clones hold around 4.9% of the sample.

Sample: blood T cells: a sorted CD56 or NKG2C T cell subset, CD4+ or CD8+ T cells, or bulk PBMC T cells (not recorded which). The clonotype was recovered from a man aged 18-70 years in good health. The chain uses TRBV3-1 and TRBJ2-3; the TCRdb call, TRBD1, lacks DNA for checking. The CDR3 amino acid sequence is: CASSQGAGYTDTQYF.